This section outlines one TCR beta chain sequence together with its context. Its antigen is still unknown. The sample's time point: pre-sensitization, week 0. Described treatment: therapeutic diphenylcyclopropenone sensitization with weekly scalp DPC. CDR1 is MNHEY and CDR2 is SVGAGI in the germline V gene. The V gene lost 5 bases and the J gene lost 6 bases, with 13 bases spanning the gap. The CDR3 runs 13 residues. TCRdb redid the calling of the RACE reads with MiXCR, one entry per CDR3 protein. The sample lists some 300,000 distinct CDR3 sequences, about 5% occurring once. The data originate from a study of human T cells and chemical hapten exposure. Study results and caveats: Significantly more large CDR3 similarity clusters arose among expanded TCRs than among controls.

The receptor's source is a young woman with alopecia areata. Some clones in this sample may be carry-over from other donors' samples. The chain is built from TRBV6-5 and TRBJ1-2; a weak D match, TRBD1 (6 bases). Sample: whole blood, taken in connection with sensitization to the hapten diphenylcyclopropenone (DPC). CDR3 protein: CASSDRKVDGYTF. In DNA, the CDR3 is TGTGCCAGCAGTGACAGGAAGGTAGATGGCTACACCTTC.